The next 14 T cell receptor beta chains were all read from a single sample in a study of T cells in Graves' hyperthyroidism and ophthalmopathy (dated by TCRdb to about 2019). Receptor amplification or capture employed multiplex PCR. The instrument was an Illumina HiSeq 2000. Amplification of TCR beta CDR3 regions was carried out from RNA transcripts. The first round of RT-PCR for the TCR CDR3 was performed with the HTBI primer set and the Qiagen OneStep RT-PCR kit. TCRdb took the public reads, trimmed them with fastp at Q25, ran MiXCR for clone calling and kept in-frame beta chains. Each entry merges the rows of one CDR3 protein and shows their most common DNA and genes. The sample has some 580,000 distinct CDR3 sequences on record, more than 15% of them singletons. About 3.5% of the sample goes to the ten largest clones. The sequencing sample was made of blood. Source of these receptors: a woman aged 40 to 50 with Graves' ophthalmopathy.

The sample holds many counts of this clonotype. The rearrangement links TRBV3-1 to TRBJ2-1; perhaps D is TRBD1 or TRBD2 (5 bases each). CDR1 is LGHDT, CDR2 YNNKEL, per germline (reference sequence). The V end was cut by 0 bases, the J end by 7 bases, with 10 bases between. The CDR3 spans 14 residues. The CDR3 sequence is CASSQDPGGNEQFF. CDR3 nucleotides: TGTGCCAGCAGCCAAGATCCTGGGGGTAATGAGCAGTTCTTC.

This clonotype showed up just a few times. It may be a read error: a sequence one base away is much more abundant. The V and J genes are TRBV5-1 and TRBJ2-1; 8 bases align to TRBD2. Trimming took 5 bases from V and 10 from J; bases not matched to a gene: 11. CDR3 length equals 14 residues. Germline loops: CDR1 SGHRS, CDR2 YFSETQ. The CDR3 region is CASSWSGSFYEQFF. DNA for the CDR3: TGCGCCAGCAGTTGGAGCGGGAGTTTTTACGAGCAGTTCTTC.

This clonotype was found a few times. The chain joins TRBV5-1 to TRBJ2-2; D is ambiguous. Germline V gives CDR1 SGHRS, CDR2 YFSETQ. The CDR3 contains 16 residues. Trimming stripped 0 bases from V and 4 bases from J, with 13 bases between. The CDR3 loop is CASSLETPTTTGELFF. CDR3 nucleotides: TGCGCCAGCAGCTTGGAGACTCCTACTACCACCGGGGAGCTGTTTTTT.

The chain recombines TRBV15 with TRBJ2-3; possibly TRBD2 for D (6 bases). CDR1 and CDR2 (germline): LNHNV, YYDKDF (reference sequence). With 0 bases removed from V and 5 bases from J, the gap between germline ends came to 15 bases. This CDR3 is built from 16 residues. In DNA form, the CDR3 reads TGTGCCACCAGCAGAGATCCGGGAGCAGGCCTAGATACGCAGTATTTT. Protein product: CATSRDPGAGLDTQYF.

This clonotype came up a few times. The V and J genes are TRBV6-1 and TRBJ2-7; 9 bases agree with TRBD1. The V gene's germline CDR1 is MNHNS and CDR2 SASEGT. CDR3 length: 15 amino acids. The ends lost 6 bases at V and 1 base at J; junction bases unmatched: 7. CDR3 region: CASRGDRGFSYEQYF. The CDR3 nucleotides read TGTGCCAGCAGGGGCGACAGGGGGTTTTCCTACGAGCAGTACTTC.

This clonotype has ten or more counts. This rearrangement joins TRBV5-1 to TRBJ2-3, with 10 positions matching TRBD2. Germline CDR1 reads SGHRS; CDR2 reads YFSETQ. This CDR3 region has 16 residues. V dropped 4 bases and J dropped 6; count of bases not matched to a gene: 11. DNA of the CDR3: TGCGCCAGCAGCCCGGACCCTAGCGGGGGAGGCGATACGCAGTATTTT. Translating it yields CASSPDPSGGGDTQYF.

This clonotype was recorded at least ten times. V usage is TRBV20-1 and J usage is TRBJ2-1; D assignment may be TRBD1 or TRBD2 (6 bases each). The CDR3 runs 13 residues. Per germline, CDR1 DFQATT and CDR2 SNEGSKA (reference sequence). The V and J ends lost 0 bases and 9 bases respectively, with 12 bases between them. This CDR3 reads CSAREGGGSEQFF. The CDR3 nucleotides are TGCAGTGCTAGAGAAGGAGGGGGTAGTGAGCAGTTCTTC.

The chain carries TRBV2 and TRBJ1-2; 8 nucleotides line up with TRBD1. The J segment lost 1 base and the V segment lost 6 bases, leaving 10 bases of the junction unmatched. Germline-derived CDR1 and CDR2 are SNHLY and FYNNEI. There are 16 residues in the CDR3. The CDR3 spells CASRTTGTGVNYGYTF. As DNA, the CDR3 is TGTGCCAGCAGGACTACCGGGACAGGAGTTAACTATGGCTACACCTTC.

This clonotype was seen only once. Given the absence of the conserved phenylalanine or tryptophan at the CDR3 end, a read error is likely. The DNA of the CDR3 is TGCGCCAGCAGCTTAATCGGGCGGCTCTTGGACACCATATATCTT. Translated, it gives CASSLIGRLLDTIYL. The chain carries TRBV5-1 and TRBJ1-3; D unresolved. The CDR3 is 15 residues long. Trimming left V 2 bases short and J 8 bases short, with 17 bases between. Germline loops: CDR1 SGHRS, CDR2 YFSETQ.

This clonotype showed up just a few times. The chain uses TRBV6-1 and TRBJ2-1; 9 positions agree with TRBD2. The CDR3 runs 17 residues. Per the germline V gene, CDR1 is MNHNS and CDR2 is SASEGT. V lost 5 bases and J lost 2; bases outside the gene matches: 10. DNA of the CDR3: TGTGCCAGCAGTCTGGGCGGGGGGGGAACAGCCTACAATGAGCAGTTCTTC. Translating gives CASSLGGGGTAYNEQFF.

At least ten counts were recorded for this clonotype. V and J are TRBV7-6 and TRBJ2-2; TRBD2 matches at 7 bases. V lost 2 bases and J lost 5; bases outside the gene matches: 8. This CDR3 has 16 amino acids. Germline V gene data show CDR1 as SGHVS and CDR2 as FNYEAQ. As DNA, the CDR3 is TGTGCCAGCAGCTTATCCAGCGGGATGTCAACCGGGGAGCTGTTTTTT. Its translation is CASSLSSGMSTGELFF.

The sample holds many counts of this clonotype. The chain carries TRBV2 and TRBJ2-1; 9 positions match TRBD2. V shed 5 bases, J shed 8 bases, and the junction held 10 bases outside the gene matches. Germline CDR1 and CDR2: SNHLY and FYNNEI. The length of the CDR3 is 15 residues. The CDR3: CASSKGLANRDEQFF. The CDR3 coding sequence is TGTGCCAGCAGTAAAGGACTAGCGAATAGGGATGAGCAGTTCTTC.

This clonotype came up many times. The genes are TRBV6-2 or TRBV6-3 and TRBJ2-7; 11 bases fit TRBD2. The CDR3 contains 14 residues. With 2 bases clipped from V and 3 bases from J, the junction kept 0 bases outside the gene matches. Germline V gene sequence: CDR1 MNHEY, CDR2 SVGEGT. Written as DNA, the CDR3 is TGTGCCAGCAGTTACGGGACTAGCGGCTACGAGCAGTACTTC. Encoded protein: CASSYGTSGYEQYF.

As to this clonotype: Just one base apart from a much larger clone, this may be a read error. This chain uses TRBV11-2 with TRBJ2-1; D gene uncertain. The CDR3 contains 15 residues. The germline V gene encodes CDR1 SGHAT and CDR2 FQNNGV. The DNA of the CDR3 is TGTGCCAGCAGCACCAGGATTTTATCCTACAGTGAGCAGTTCTTC. This sequence encodes CASSTRILSYSEQFF.